The table lists the clone carrying this TCR beta chain with a few counts. This record comes from a study of blood T cell repertoires in COVID-19. Study-wide context: COVID-19 samples, acute and convalescent, were from the United States, Italy and Spain. T cells, B-cell-depleted T cells, or PBMCs supplied cDNA or gDNA.

As originally analysed: Amplified reference gene primers provided the basis for estimating nucleated cell counts. TCRdb's copy holds only in-frame clones and misses some; the assay was immunoSEQ multiplex PCR. V, J and clone size reflect that table, while D and trimming were determined from the DNA. Altogether 350,000 to 500,000 clones are present, roughly 90% being singletons, with the ten largest covering approximately 0.92%. The material sequenced was peripheral blood. The TCR was taken from a man aged 18 to 29 with COVID-19, enrolled during active disease.

This chain's CDR3 is CASSLQGVHEQYF. The CDR3 DNA follows: TGTGCCAGCAGCTTACAGGGGGTCCACGAGCAGTACTTC. This sequence joins TRBV7-8 and TRBJ2-7; 7 nucleotides align to TRBD1. The length of the CDR3 is 13 residues. The junction had 3 bases not matched to a gene; V was cut back by 2 bases and J by 5 bases. The germline V gene encodes CDR1 SGHVS and CDR2 FQNEAQ.